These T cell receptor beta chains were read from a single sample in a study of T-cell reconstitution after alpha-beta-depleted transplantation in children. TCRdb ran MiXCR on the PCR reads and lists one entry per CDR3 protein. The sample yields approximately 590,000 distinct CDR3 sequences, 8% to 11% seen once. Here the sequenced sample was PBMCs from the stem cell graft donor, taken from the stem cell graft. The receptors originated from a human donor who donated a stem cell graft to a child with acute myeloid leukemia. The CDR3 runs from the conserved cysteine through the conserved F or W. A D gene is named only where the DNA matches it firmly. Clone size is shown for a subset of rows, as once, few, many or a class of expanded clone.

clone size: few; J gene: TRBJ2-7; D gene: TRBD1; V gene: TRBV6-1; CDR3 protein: CASSRRTGATSAYEQYF; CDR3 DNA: TGTGCCAGCAGTCGCCGGACAGGGGCCACTAGCGCGTACGAGCAGTACTTC
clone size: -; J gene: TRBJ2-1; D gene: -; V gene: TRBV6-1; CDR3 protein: CASTRPGLYNEQFF; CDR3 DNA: TGTGCCAGCACCCGGCCGGGACTTTACAATGAGCAGTTCTTC
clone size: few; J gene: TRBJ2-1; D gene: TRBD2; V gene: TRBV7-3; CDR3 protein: CASSPLASHSNEQFF; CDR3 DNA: TGTGCCAGCAGCCCACTAGCGTCCCATTCCAATGAGCAGTTCTTC
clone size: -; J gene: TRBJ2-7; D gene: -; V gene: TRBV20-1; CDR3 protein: CSAPVGTGPHYEQYF; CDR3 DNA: TGCAGTGCCCCCGTGGGGACGGGACCACATTACGAGCAGTACTTC
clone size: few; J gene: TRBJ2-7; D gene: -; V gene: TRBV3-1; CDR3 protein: CASSQAPSDPSYEQYF; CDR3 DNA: TGTGCCAGCAGCCAAGCCCCCTCGGATCCCTCCTACGAGCAGTACTTC
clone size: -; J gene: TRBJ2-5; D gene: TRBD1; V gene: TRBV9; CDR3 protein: CASSTTGTGVETQYF; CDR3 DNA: TGTGCCAGCAGCACAACCGGGACAGGGGTCGAGACCCAGTACTTC
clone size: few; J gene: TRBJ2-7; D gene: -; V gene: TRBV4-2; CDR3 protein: CASSHSGTTTRGEQYF; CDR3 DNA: TGTGCCAGCAGCCATTCCGGGACCACAACGAGGGGGGAGCAGTACTTC
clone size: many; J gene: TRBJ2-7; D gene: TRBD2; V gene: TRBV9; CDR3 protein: CASSRGRESYEQYF; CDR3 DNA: TGTGCCAGCAGTCGCGGGAGAGAATCCTACGAGCAGTACTTC
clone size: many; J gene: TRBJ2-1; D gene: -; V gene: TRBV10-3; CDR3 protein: CAISVGDNEQFF; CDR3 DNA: TGTGCCATCAGTGTTGGAGACAATGAGCAGTTCTTC
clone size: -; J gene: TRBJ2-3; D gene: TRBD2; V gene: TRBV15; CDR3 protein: CATSGLAGGTDTQYF; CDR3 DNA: TGTGCCACCAGCGGTCTAGCGGGGGGCACAGATACGCAGTATTTT
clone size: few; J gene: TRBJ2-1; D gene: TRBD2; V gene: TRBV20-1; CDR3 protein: CSARTGGGFSYNEQFF; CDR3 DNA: TGCAGTGCTAGAACCGGCGGGGGTTTCTCCTACAATGAGCAGTTCTTC
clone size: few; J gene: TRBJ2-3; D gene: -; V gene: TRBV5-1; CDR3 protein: CASSSGHLLDTQYF; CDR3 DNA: TGCGCCAGCAGCTCAGGACACCTACTCGATACGCAGTATTTT
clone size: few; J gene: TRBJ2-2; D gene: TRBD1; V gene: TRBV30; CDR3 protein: CAWRRSTGTGELFF; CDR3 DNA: TGTGCCTGGAGACGCTCGACAGGGACCGGGGAGCTGTTTTTT
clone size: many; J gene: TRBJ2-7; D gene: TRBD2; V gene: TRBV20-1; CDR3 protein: CGPGGGDYEQYF; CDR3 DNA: TGCGGACCGGGAGGCGGGGACTACGAGCAGTACTTC
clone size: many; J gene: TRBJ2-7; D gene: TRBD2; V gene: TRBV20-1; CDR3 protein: CSARDEAGLARYEQYF; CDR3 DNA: TGCAGTGCTAGAGATGAGGCGGGACTAGCCCGCTACGAGCAGTACTTC
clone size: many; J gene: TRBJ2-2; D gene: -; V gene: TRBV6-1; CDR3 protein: CASTLRGGTTGELFF; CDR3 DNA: TGTGCCAGCACCCTGAGGGGCGGAACGACCGGGGAGCTGTTTTTT
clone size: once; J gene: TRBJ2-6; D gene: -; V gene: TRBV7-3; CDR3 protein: CASSLTGTAYSGANVLTF; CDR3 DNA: TGTGCCAGCAGCCTAACCGGGACGGCCTACTCTGGGGCCAACGTCCTGACTTTC
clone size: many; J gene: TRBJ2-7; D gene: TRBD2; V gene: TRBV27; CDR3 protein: CASRGTSGYSYEQYF; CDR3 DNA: TGTGCCAGCAGGGGTACTAGCGGTTACTCCTACGAGCAGTACTTC
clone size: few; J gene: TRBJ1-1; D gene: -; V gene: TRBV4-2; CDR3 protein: CASSPSRGGNTEAFF; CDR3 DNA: TGTGCCAGCAGCCCATCCCGCGGGGGAAACACTGAAGCTTTCTTT
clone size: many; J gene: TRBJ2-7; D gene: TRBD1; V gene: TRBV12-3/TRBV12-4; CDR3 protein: CASSSRTGDYEQYF; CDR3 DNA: TGTGCCAGCAGTTCCCGGACAGGGGACTACGAGCAGTACTTC
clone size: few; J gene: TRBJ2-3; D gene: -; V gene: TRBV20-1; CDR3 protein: CSPKGDTQYF; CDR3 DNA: TGCAGCCCAAAGGGAGATACGCAGTATTTT
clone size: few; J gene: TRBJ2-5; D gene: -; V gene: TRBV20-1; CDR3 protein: CSLRLGGGGTQYF; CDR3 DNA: TGCAGTCTTCGGTTAGGGGGCGGGGGGACCCAGTACTTC
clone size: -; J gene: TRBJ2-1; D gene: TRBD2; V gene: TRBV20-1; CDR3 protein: CSAGGGPYRGEQFF; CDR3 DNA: TGCAGTGCTGGGGGAGGGCCTTATCGAGGGGAGCAGTTCTTC
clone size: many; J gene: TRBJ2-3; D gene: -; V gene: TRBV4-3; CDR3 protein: CASSLRDSEQDTQYF; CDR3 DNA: TGCGCCAGCAGCCTCCGAGATAGCGAACAAGATACGCAGTATTTT
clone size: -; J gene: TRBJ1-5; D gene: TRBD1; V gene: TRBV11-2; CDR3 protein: CASSTPQGQGYSNQPQHF; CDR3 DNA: TGTGCCAGCAGTACCCCCCAGGGACAGGGTTATAGCAATCAGCCCCAGCATTTT
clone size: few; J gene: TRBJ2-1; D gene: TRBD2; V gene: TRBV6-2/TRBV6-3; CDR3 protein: CASSYSMLAGHNEQFF; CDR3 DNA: TGTGCCAGCAGTTACTCGATGCTAGCGGGGCACAATGAGCAGTTCTTC
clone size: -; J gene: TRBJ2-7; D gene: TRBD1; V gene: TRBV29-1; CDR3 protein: CSVEGGTGATYEQYF; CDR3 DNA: TGCAGCGTTGAGGGGGGGACAGGGGCGACCTACGAGCAGTACTTC
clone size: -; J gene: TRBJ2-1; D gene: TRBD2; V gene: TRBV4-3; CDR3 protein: CASSQDRAGAFNEQFF; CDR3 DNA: TGCGCCAGCAGCCAAGATAGGGCGGGAGCCTTCAATGAGCAGTTCTTC
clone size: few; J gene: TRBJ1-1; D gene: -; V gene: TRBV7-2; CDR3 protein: CASSLVGSHTAAFF; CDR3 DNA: TGTGCCAGCAGCTTAGTTGGGAGTCATACTGCGGCTTTCTTT
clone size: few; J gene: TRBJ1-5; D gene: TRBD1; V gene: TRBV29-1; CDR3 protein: CSVAGGLNQPQHF; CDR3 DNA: TGCAGCGTTGCAGGGGGCTTGAATCAGCCCCAGCATTTT
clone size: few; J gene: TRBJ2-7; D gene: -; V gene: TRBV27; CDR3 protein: CASQATVRYEQYF; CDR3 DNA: TGTGCCAGTCAGGCCACAGTTCGGTACGAGCAGTACTTC
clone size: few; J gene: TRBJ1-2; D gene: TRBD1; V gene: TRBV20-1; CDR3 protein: CSARDRRQGNYGYTF; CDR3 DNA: TGCAGTGCTAGAGATCGAAGACAGGGAAACTATGGCTACACCTTC